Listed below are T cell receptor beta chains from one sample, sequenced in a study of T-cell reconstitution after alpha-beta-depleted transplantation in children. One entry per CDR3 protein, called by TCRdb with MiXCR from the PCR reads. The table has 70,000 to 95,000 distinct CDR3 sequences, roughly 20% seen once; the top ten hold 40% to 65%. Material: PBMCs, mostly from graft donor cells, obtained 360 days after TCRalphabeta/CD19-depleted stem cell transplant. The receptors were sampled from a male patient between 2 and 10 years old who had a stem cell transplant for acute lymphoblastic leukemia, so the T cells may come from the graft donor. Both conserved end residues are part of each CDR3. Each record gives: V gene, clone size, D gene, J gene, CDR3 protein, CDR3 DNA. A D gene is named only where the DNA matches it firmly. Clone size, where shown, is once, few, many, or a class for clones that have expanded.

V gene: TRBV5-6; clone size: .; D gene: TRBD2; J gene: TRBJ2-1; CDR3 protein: CASRRLAGGPGEQFF; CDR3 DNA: TGTGCCAGCAGAAGACTAGCGGGAGGGCCGGGTGAGCAGTTCTTC
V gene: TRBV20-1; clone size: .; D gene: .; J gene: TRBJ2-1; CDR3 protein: CSARGHSYNEQFF; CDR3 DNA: TGCAGTGCTAGAGGGCACTCCTACAATGAGCAGTTCTTC
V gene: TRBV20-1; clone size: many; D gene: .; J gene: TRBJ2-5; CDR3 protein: CSAEEGETQYF; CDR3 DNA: TGCAGTGCCGAAGAGGGAGAGACCCAGTACTTC
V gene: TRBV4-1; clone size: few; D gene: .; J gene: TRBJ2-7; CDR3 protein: CASSPPGHSYEQYF; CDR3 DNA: TGCGCCAGCAGCCCACCGGGACACTCCTACGAGCAGTACTTC
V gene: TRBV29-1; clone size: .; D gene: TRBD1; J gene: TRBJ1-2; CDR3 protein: CSVEDVIEEQGGSRYGYTF; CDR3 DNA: TGCAGCGTTGAAGATGTGATAGAAGAACAGGGGGGAAGTCGCTATGGCTACACCTTC
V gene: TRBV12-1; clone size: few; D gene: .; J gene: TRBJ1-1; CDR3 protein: CASSFVSGDQSNTEAFF; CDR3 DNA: TGTGCCAGCAGCTTTGTATCCGGGGATCAATCGAACACTGAAGCTTTCTTT
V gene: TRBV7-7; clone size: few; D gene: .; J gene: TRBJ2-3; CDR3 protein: CASSLEAWYADTQYF; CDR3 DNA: TGTGCTAGCAGCTTAGAAGCTTGGTACGCAGATACGCAGTATTTT
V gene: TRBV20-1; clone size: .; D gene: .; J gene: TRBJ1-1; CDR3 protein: CSARRSDRNTEAFF; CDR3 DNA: TGCAGTGCTAGAAGGTCGGACAGGAACACTGAAGCTTTCTTT
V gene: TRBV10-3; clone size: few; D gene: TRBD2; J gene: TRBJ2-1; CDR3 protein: CAISSSGSGDEQFF; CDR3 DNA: TGTGCCATCAGTTCCAGCGGGAGCGGGGATGAGCAGTTCTTC
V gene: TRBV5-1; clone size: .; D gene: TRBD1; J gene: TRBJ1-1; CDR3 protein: CASSLWTRQGMNTEAFF; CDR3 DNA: TGCGCCAGCAGCTTATGGACTAGACAGGGCATGAACACTGAAGCTTTCTTT
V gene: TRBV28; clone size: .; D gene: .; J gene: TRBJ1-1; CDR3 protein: CASSFRRDTEAFF; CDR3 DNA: TGTGCCAGCAGTTTCCGTCGAGACACTGAAGCTTTCTTT
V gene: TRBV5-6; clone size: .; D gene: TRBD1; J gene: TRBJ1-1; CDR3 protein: CASSGLLTGGMNTEAFF; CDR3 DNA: TGTGCCAGCAGCGGCTTGTTAACAGGGGGCATGAACACTGAAGCTTTCTTT
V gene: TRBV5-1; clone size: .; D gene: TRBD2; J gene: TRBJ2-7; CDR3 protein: CASSLELSGSHEQYF; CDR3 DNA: TGCGCCAGCAGCTTGGAACTCAGCGGGAGTCACGAGCAGTACTTC
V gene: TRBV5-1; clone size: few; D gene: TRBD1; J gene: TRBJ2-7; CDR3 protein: CASSRSGTGGLSYEQYF; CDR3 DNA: TGCGCCAGCAGCAGATCCGGGACAGGGGGCTTATCCTACGAGCAGTACTTC
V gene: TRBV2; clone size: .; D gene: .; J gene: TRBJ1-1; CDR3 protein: CASSSIRGGTEAFF; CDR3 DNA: TGTGCCAGCAGTAGTATCAGGGGAGGGACTGAAGCTTTCTTT
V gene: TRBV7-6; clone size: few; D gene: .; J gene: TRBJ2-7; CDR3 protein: CASRGGTEQYF; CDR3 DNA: TGTGCCAGCAGAGGCGGGACCGAGCAGTACTTC
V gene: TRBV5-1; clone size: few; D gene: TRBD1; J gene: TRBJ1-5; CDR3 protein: CASSLGDRANQPQHF; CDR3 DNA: TGCGCCAGCAGCTTGGGGGACAGGGCGAATCAGCCCCAGCATTTT
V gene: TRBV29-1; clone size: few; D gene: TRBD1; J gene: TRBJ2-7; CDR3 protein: CSVVAWDRGSYEQYF; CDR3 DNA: TGCAGCGTTGTTGCTTGGGACAGGGGTTCCTACGAGCAGTACTTC
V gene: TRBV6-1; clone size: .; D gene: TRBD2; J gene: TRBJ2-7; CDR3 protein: CASIQSGRGNEQYF; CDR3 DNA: TGTGCCAGCATACAAAGCGGGAGGGGGAACGAGCAGTACTTC
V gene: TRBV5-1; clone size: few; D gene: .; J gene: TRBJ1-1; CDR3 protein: CASRDVKGNTEAFF; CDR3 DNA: TGCGCCAGCAGGGACGTTAAGGGGAACACTGAAGCTTTCTTT
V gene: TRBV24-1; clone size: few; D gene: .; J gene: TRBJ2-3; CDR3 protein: CATSERTPARAQYF; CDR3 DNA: TGTGCCACCAGTGAACGAACGCCGGCGCGGGCGCAGTATTTT
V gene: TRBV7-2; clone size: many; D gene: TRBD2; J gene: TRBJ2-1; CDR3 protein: CASSLREGFLTYNEQFF; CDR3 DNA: TGTGCCAGCAGCTTAAGGGAGGGGTTCCTTACCTACAATGAGCAGTTCTTC
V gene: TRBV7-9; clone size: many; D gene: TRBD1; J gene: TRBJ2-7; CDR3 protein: CASSLDAGGFYEQYF; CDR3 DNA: TGTGCCAGCAGCTTAGACGCAGGGGGCTTTTACGAGCAGTACTTC
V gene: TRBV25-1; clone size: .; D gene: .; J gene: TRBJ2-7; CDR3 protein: CASRDPTKDEQYF; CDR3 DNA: TGTGCCAGCAGGGACCCAACGAAAGACGAGCAGTACTTC
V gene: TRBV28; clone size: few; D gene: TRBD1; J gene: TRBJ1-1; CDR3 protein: CASSPPQGQANTEAFF; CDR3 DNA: TGTGCCAGCAGCCCACCCCAGGGACAGGCGAACACTGAAGCTTTCTTT
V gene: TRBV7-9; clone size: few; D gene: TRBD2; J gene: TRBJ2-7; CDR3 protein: CASSRRTSVYEQYF; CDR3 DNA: TGTGCCAGCAGCCGGAGGACTAGCGTCTACGAGCAGTACTTC
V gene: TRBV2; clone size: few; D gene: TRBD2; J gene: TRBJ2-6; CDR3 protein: CASSILRGASGIAGANVLTF; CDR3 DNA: TGTGCCAGCAGTATCCTTCGGGGTGCTAGCGGGATAGCAGGGGCCAACGTCCTGACTTTC
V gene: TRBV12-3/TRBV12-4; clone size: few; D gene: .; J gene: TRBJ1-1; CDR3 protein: CASSLIGASEAFF; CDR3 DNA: TGTGCCAGCAGTTTAATAGGTGCGTCTGAAGCTTTCTTT
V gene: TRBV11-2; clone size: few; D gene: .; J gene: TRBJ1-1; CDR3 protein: CASSLEVGTEAFF; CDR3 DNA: TGTGCCAGCAGCTTAGAGGTTGGCACTGAAGCTTTCTTT
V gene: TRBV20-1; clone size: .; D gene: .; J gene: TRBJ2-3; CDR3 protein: CSAPDRPSTDTQYF; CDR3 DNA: TGCAGTGCTCCAGACAGGCCCAGCACAGATACGCAGTATTTT
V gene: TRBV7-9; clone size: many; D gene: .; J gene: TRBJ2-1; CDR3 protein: CASSPRVPNEQFF; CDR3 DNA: TGTGCCAGCAGCCCCCGGGTGCCCAATGAGCAGTTCTTC
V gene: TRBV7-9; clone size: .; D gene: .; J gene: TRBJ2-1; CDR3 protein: CASSVNNEQFF; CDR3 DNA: TGTGCCAGCAGCGTAAACAATGAGCAGTTCTTC